This record covers a single T cell receptor (beta chain). These data originate in a study of blood T cell repertoires in COVID-19. Study as a whole: From T cells, B-cell-depleted T cells, or PBMCs came the material, which was cDNA or gDNA.

Seattle participants joined during active infection and were tracked over time. TCRdb's copy holds only in-frame clones and misses some; the assay was immunoSEQ multiplex PCR. The data show under 400,000 clones, roughly 89% seen once. The germline V gene encodes CDR1 DFQATT and CDR2 SNEGSKA (reference sequence). This CDR3 is built from 15 residues. Trimming cost V 3 bases and J 8 bases, with 22 bases left between them. This rearrangement joins TRBV20-1 to TRBJ1-2; D not resolved. This sequence was found in a woman aged 55-70 years with COVID-19, enrolled during active disease. Sequencing was performed on peripheral blood. CDR3 bases: TGCAGTGCTAGTCGCCGCAGGACTGGCCTAGAGGGCTACACCTTC. Translation gives CSASRRRTGLEGYTF.